Described below is a single TCR beta chain sequence and its context. 60 Vbeta and 13 Jbeta primers were used in PCR. TCRdb keeps only in-frame clones here, not all; method: immunoSEQ multiplex PCR. The sample has around 190,000 clones; approximately 80% are singletons. These data are taken from a study of cytomegalovirus exposure and HLA in healthy donors. Germline V gene sequence: CDR1 SGDLS, CDR2 YYNGEE. V was clipped by 0 bases and J by 5 bases; unmatched bases: 8. The length of the CDR3 is 16 residues. This clonotype originated in a woman in her twenties or thirties in good health and CMV-seronegative. This sequence joins TRBV9 and TRBJ2-5; TRBD2 matches 9 bases. The sample consisted of PBMCs. Here the CDR3 DNA reads TGTGCCAGCAGCGTAGGGAGCGGGAGGCGGGTTGAGACCCAGTACTTC. This sequence encodes CASSVGSGRRVETQYF.